This T cell receptor beta chain originates from a study of neurological immune-mediated disorders. 5'RACE employing 10-nucleotide random UMIs yielded the cDNA. The yield of each sequencing run was over 160 million TCR-beta sequences from 15-18 subjects. TCRdb independently ran MiXCR on the 5' RACE reads; one entry per CDR3 protein. The table includes approximately 85,000 distinct CDR3 sequences, over 10% detected once. Study findings and constraints: Expanded clones shared no identical CDR3 amino acid sequences across subjects, which suggested private TCR-beta repertoires in all groups.

This clonotype has ten or more counts. What it binds is unknown. The time point here: longitudinal time-point 2. Trimming left V 4 bases short and J 0 bases short, with 11 bases between. Per the germline V gene, CDR1 is MNHEY and CDR2 is SVGEGT. This CDR3 comprises 15 residues. The TCR sequence derives from a female donor with HTLV-1-associated myelopathy (HAM/TSP). The V and J genes are TRBV6-2 or TRBV6-3 and TRBJ2-3; weak D call: TRBD2 (5 bases). Sequencing used PBMCs. The CDR3 DNA follows: TGTGCCAGCAGTTCAGGCGGGCGCAGCACAGATACGCAGTATTTT. Translation: CASSSGGRSTDTQYF.